The 20 T cell receptor beta chains listed next were all sequenced from one sample in a study of cytomegalovirus exposure and HLA in healthy donors. PCR primers comprised 60 Vbeta and 13 Jbeta primers. The method was immunoSEQ multiplex PCR; TCRdb's version includes in-frame clones alone and lacks a portion of them. The table records around 180,000 clones, 75% to 85% of them present only once. Sequences were obtained from PBMCs. The receptors derive from a woman aged 18 to 35 in good health and CMV-seropositive.

The chain joins TRBV6-5 to TRBJ2-6; no clear D gene. The CDR3 consists of 12 residues. Trimming removed 6 bases at V and 3 bases at J, with 3 bases between. Germline values: CDR1 MNHEY, CDR2 SVGAGI. CDR3 nucleotides: TGTGCCAGCAGCGGTGGGGCCAACGTCCTGACTTTC. Protein: CASSGGANVLTF.

This chain connects TRBV6-6 to TRBJ1-2, with 9 bases lining up with TRBD1. With 5 bases clipped from V and 11 bases from J, the junction kept 18 bases outside the gene matches. The CDR3 is 16 residues long. CDR1 and CDR2 (germline): MNHNY, SVGAGI (reference sequence). This chain's CDR3 is CASSPGTGNERSIYTF. CDR3 bases: TGTGCCAGCAGTCCCGGGACAGGGAATGAACGGTCCATATACACCTTC.

V and J are TRBV6-1 and TRBJ1-5; 7 bases are shared with TRBD1. The junction had 6 bases not matched to a gene; V was cut back by 6 bases and J by 4 bases. The CDR3 covers 14 residues. Germline loops: CDR1 MNHNS, CDR2 SASEGT. The CDR3 here is CASRYRGGNQPQHF. In nucleotides, the CDR3 is TGTGCCAGCAGGTACAGGGGAGGTAATCAGCCCCAGCATTTT.

For the CDR3, the DNA is TGTGCTAGTGGTTTGGGGACAGGAGCTAGCGGGGAGCTGTTTTTT. Translating it yields CASGLGTGASGELFF. The chain recombines TRBV12-5 with TRBJ2-2, with 7 bases fitting TRBD1. Trimming cost V 1 base and J 7 bases; bases outside gene matches: 6. The CDR3 extends over 15 amino acids. Germline V CDR1 and CDR2: LGHNT, FRNRAP.

This chain joins TRBV5-1 and TRBJ1-3, with D hard to call. Germline-derived CDR1 and CDR2 are SGHRS and YFSETQ. The ends were cut back, 2 bases at V and 3 bases at J, with 3 bases in the middle. There are 12 residues in the CDR3. Here the CDR3 reads CASSFSGNTIYF. For the CDR3, the DNA is TGCGCCAGCAGCTTCAGTGGAAACACCATATATTTT.

The chain recombines TRBV9 with TRBJ1-5, with D possibly being TRBD1 (6 bases). Trimming took off 4 bases at V and 5 bases at J, with 13 bases between the two ends. The CDR3 spans 14 residues. CDR1 is SGDLS and CDR2 is YYNGEE in the germline V gene. The CDR3 DNA reads as TGTGCCAGCAGCCTGGAAGGGGGGGATCAGCCCCAGCATTTT. Translating gives CASSLEGGDQPQHF.

The chain links TRBV13 to TRBJ2-7; D gene uncertain. V was clipped by 0 bases and J by 2 bases, with 5 bases between them. The CDR3 extends over 13 amino acids. CDR1 is PRHDT, CDR2 FYEKMQ, per germline (reference sequence). The CDR3: CASSLGFTYEQYF. The CDR3, as DNA: TGTGCCAGCAGCTTAGGGTTCACCTACGAGCAGTACTTC. The variable domain in full, completed from reference TRBV13 and TRBJ2-7, reads AAGVIQSPRHLIKEKRETATLKCYPIPRHDTVYWYQQGPGQDPQFLISFYEKMQSDKGSIPDRFSAQQFSDYHSELNMSSLELGDSALYFCASSLGFTYEQYFGPGTRLTVT.

V and J are TRBV6-6 and TRBJ1-5, with D maybe TRBD1 (6 bases). V was cut by 0 bases and J by 4 bases, with 13 bases left in between. The germline CDR1 and CDR2 sequences are MNHNY and SVGAGI (reference sequence). The CDR3 sequence is 16 residues long. In nucleotides, the CDR3 is TGTGCCAGCAGTTACTCATCACAGGGCTTAAATCAGCCCCAGCATTTT. It codes for CASSYSSQGLNQPQHF.

J is TRBJ2-3 and V is TRBV9; 12 bases fit TRBD2. Losses at the gene ends were 0 bases for V and 6 bases for J; bases not matched to a gene: 5. The CDR3 is 16 residues long. The germline V gene encodes CDR1 SGDLS and CDR2 YYNGEE. In nucleotides, the CDR3 is TGTGCCAGCAGCGTAGAACTAGCGGGGGGATCCGATACGCAGTATTTT. Translated: CASSVELAGGSDTQYF.

This chain links TRBV30 with TRBJ1-2; TRBD1 matches 7 bases. Germline CDR1 and CDR2: GTSNPN and SVGIG (reference sequence). V lost 3 bases, J lost 8 bases, and 15 bases stayed unmatched. This CDR3 comprises 15 residues. CDR3 in amino acids: CAWREKPGQLGGYTF. DNA for the CDR3: TGTGCCTGGAGGGAGAAACCGGGACAGCTTGGAGGCTACACCTTC.

The genes are TRBV11-3 and TRBJ2-5, with D possibly matching TRBD1 (6 bases). The DNA end is a closer match to TRBJ2-7, so the J assignment may be wrong. The CDR3 sequence is 13 residues long. The germline gives CDR1 SGHNT, CDR2 YENEEA. The CDR3 DNA sequence: TGTGCCAGCAGCTTAGGTGGGGGCTTCGAGCAGTACTTC. It translates to CASSLGGGFEQYF.

The rearrangement joins TRBV2 to TRBJ1-3; a possible D gene is TRBD1 (6 bases). This CDR3 is built from 13 residues. The germline gives CDR1 SNHLY, CDR2 FYNNEI. V lost 5 bases and J 8 bases, leaving 13 bases between the germline ends. DNA for the CDR3: TGTGCCAGCAGTCTGGCAGGGGAAGACACCATATATTTT. It specifies CASSLAGEDTIYF.

V and J are TRBV6-5 and TRBJ1-5; unclear D gene. Germline V CDR1 and CDR2: MNHEY, SVGAGI. Between the trimmed V and J ends, which lost 6 bases and 0 bases, there was a span of 12 bases. The CDR3 spans 15 residues. The CDR3 spells CASRITSNSNQPQHF. Here the CDR3 DNA reads TGTGCCAGCAGGATTACCAGTAATAGCAATCAGCCCCAGCATTTT.

The rearrangement uses TRBV30 and TRBJ1-1; TRBD1 matches at 7 bases. Per the germline V gene, CDR1 is GTSNPN and CDR2 is SVGIG (reference sequence). J was trimmed by 11 bases and V by 3 bases; bases with no gene match: 12. This CDR3 comprises 13 residues. DNA of the CDR3: TGTGCCTGGAGAACGGACAGGTGGGGCATGGCTTTCTTT. Amino acids: CAWRTDRWGMAFF.

This chain uses TRBV6-5 with TRBJ2-2; D gene ambiguous. Germline V gives CDR1 MNHEY, CDR2 SVGAGI. The CDR3 has 12 amino acids. Trimming left V 5 bases short and J 5 bases short, with 6 bases between. CDR3 bases: TGTGCCAGCAGTCCGAGTACCGGGGAGCTGTTTTTT. Translation gives CASSPSTGELFF.

The rearrangement uses TRBV7-8 and TRBJ2-5, with 7 bases identical to TRBD2. The CDR3 sequence is 14 residues long. Per the germline V gene, CDR1 is SGHVS and CDR2 is FQNEAQ. The V segment lost 5 bases and the J segment 3 bases; nucleotides outside the gene matches: 6. CDR3 amino acids: CASSAPGTKETQYF. In DNA, the CDR3 is TGTGCCAGCAGCGCGCCCGGGACTAAAGAGACCCAGTACTTC.

The V gene is TRBV21-1, the J gene TRBJ2-1; TRBD2 was called by the table and not checked on the DNA. TRBV21-1 is noted as a pseudogene. The CDR3 sequence is 18 residues long. Here the CDR3 DNA reads TGTGCCAGCAGCAAAGTAGGGACTAGCGGGGGGAAGTCCAATGAGCAGTTCTTC. It yields the protein CASSKVGTSGGKSNEQFF.

The CDR3 reads CASIRDRDGRSYEQFF. The CDR3 nucleotides are TGTGCCAGTATACGGGACAGGGACGGTCGCAGTTATGAGCAGTTCTTC. V is TRBV5-5 and J is TRBJ2-1, with 9 nucleotides matching TRBD1. The CDR3 contains 16 residues. Germline assignment: CDR1 SGHKS and CDR2 YYEKEE (reference sequence). Germline trimming cut 8 bases from V and 8 bases from J; bases unmatched to any gene: 17. The whole variable domain, filled in from reference TRBV5-5 and TRBJ2-1, reads DAGVTQSPTHLIKTRGQQVTLRCSPISGHKSVSWYQQVLGQGPQFIFQYYEKEERGRGNFPDRFSARQFPNYSSELNVNALLLGDSALYLCASIRDRDGRSYEQFFGPGTRLTVL.

The V gene is TRBV7-3, the J gene TRBJ2-3; 10 nucleotides agree with TRBD2. The CDR3 extends over 15 amino acids. With 4 bases clipped from V and 1 base from J, the junction kept 2 bases outside the gene matches. The germline V gene encodes CDR1 SGHTA and CDR2 FQGTGA. CDR3 nucleotide sequence: TGTGCCAGCAGCTCCGGACTAGCGGGCACAGATACGCAGTATTTT. Its protein is CASSSGLAGTDTQYF.

A word on this clone: The junction shows a germline mismatch at one end, possibly a read error. This rearrangement joins TRBV6-5 to TRBJ1-4; D not resolved. Germline values: CDR1 MNHEY, CDR2 SVGAGI. This CDR3 contains 13 residues. The CDR3 region has the DNA TGTGCCAGCAGTGAAGCTCCTAACGAAAAACTGTTTTTT. This codes for CASSEAPNEKLFF.